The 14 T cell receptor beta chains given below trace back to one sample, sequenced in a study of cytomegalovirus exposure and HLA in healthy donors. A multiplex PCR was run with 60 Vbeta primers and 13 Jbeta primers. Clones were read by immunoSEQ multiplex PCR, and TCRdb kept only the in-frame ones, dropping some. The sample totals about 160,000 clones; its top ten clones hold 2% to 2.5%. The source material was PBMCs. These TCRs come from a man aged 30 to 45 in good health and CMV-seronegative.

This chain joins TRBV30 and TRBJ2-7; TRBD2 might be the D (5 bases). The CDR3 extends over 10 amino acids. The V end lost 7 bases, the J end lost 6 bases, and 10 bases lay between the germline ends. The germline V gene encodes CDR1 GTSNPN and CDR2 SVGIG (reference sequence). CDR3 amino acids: CAFGLTEQYF. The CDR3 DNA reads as TGTGCCTTCGGACTGACCGAGCAGTACTTC.

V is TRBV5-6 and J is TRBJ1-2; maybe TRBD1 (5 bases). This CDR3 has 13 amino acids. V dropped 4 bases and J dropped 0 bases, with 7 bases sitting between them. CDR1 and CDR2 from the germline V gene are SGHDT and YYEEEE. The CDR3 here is CASSTTANYGYTF. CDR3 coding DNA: TGTGCCAGCAGCACGACAGCTAACTATGGCTACACCTTC.

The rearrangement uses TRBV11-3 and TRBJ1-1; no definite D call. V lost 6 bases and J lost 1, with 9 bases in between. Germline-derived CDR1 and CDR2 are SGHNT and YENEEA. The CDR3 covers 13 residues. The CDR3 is CASRGLKNTEAFF. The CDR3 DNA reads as TGTGCCAGCAGAGGACTGAAGAACACTGAAGCTTTCTTT.

The CDR3 coding sequence is TGTGCCAGCAGCCCTTGGCGGGGGGCTGAACAGCCCCAGCATTTT. Residues: CASSPWRGAEQPQHF. This chain joins TRBV7-2 and TRBJ1-5; perhaps TRBD1 as D (6 bases). Germline loops: CDR1 SGHTA, CDR2 FQGNSA. V gave up 5 bases and J gave up 7 bases, with 18 bases separating them. The CDR3 consists of 15 residues. Variable domain in full (rest from reference TRBV7-2 and TRBJ1-5): GAGVSQSPSNKVTEKGKDVELRCDPISGHTALYWYRQSLGQGLEFLIYFQGNSAPDKSGLPSDRFSAERTGGSVSTLTIQRTQQEDSAVYLCASSPWRGAEQPQHFGDGTRLSIL.

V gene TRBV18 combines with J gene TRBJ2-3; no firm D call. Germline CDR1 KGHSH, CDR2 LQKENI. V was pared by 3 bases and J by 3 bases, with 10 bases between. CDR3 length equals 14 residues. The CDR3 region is CASSPVSGTDTQYF. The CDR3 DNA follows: TGTGCCAGCTCACCCGTATCCGGGACAGATACGCAGTATTTT.

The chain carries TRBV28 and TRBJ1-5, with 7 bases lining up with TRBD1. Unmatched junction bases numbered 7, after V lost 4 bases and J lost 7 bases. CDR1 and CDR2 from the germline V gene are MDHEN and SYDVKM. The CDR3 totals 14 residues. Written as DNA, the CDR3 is TGTGCCAGCAGTTCCCCCAGACAGGGACAGCCCCAGCATTTT. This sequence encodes CASSSPRQGQPQHF. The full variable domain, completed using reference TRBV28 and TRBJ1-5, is DVKVTQSSRYLVKRTGEKVFLECVQDMDHENMFWYRQDPGLGLRLIYFSYDVKMKEKGDIPEGYSVSREKKERFSLILESASTNQTSMYLCASSSPRQGQPQHFGDGTRLSIL.

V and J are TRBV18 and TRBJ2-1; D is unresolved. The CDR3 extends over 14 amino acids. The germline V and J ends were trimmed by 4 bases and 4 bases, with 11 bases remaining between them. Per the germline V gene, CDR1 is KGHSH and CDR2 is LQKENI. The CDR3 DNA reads TGTGCCAGCTCACTACCTGGCAGTTACAATGAGCAGTTCTTC. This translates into CASSLPGSYNEQFF.

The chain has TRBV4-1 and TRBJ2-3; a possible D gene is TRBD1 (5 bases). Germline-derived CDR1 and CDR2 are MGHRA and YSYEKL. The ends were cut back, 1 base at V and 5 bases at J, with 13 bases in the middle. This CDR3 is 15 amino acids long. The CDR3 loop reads CASSQGGLGKDTQYF. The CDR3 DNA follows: TGCGCCAGCAGCCAAGGGGGCCTGGGGAAAGATACGCAGTATTTT.

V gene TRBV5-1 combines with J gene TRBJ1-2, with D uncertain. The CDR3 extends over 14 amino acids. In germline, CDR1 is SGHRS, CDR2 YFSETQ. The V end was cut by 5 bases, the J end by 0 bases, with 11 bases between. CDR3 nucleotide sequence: TGCGCCAGCAGAATCGAATTAGCTAACTATGGCTACACCTTC. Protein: CASRIELANYGYTF.

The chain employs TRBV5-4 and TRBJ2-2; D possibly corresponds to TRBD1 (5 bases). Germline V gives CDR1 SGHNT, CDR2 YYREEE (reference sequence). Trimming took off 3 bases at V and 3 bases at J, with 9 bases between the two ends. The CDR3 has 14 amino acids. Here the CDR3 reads CASSYQGDTGELFF. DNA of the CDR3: TGTGCCAGCAGCTATCAGGGCGACACCGGGGAGCTGTTTTTT.

The CDR3 spells CATSSRQGPYEQYF. CDR3 in DNA: TGTGCCACCAGCAGCCGACAGGGGCCATACGAGCAGTACTTC. The rearrangement joins TRBV15 to TRBJ2-7; TRBD1 agrees at 8 bases. The CDR3 has 14 residues. V dropped 3 bases and J dropped 4; count of bases not matched to a gene: 5. Per germline, CDR1 LNHNV and CDR2 YYDKDF (reference sequence).

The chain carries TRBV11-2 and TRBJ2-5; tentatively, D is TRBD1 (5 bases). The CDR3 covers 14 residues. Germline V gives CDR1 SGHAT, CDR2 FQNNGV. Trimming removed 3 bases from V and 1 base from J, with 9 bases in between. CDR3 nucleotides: TGTGCCAGCAGCTTTAATACAGGCCAAGAGACCCAGTACTTC. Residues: CASSFNTGQETQYF.

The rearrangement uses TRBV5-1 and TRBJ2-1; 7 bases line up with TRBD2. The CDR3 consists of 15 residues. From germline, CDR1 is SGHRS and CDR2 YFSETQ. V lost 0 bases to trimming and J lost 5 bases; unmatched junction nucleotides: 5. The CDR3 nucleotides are TGCGCCAGCAGCTTGGACCGACTAGCAGACAATGAGCAGTTCTTC. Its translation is CASSLDRLADNEQFF.

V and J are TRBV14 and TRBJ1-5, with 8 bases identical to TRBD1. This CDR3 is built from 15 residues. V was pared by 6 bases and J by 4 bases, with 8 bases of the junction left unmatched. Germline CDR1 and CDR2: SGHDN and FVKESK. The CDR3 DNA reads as TGTGCCAGCAGACTTCCGGACAGGGAGAATCAGCCCCAGCATTTT. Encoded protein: CASRLPDRENQPQHF. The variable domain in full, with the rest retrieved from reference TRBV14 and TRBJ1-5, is EAGVTQFPSHSVIEKGQTVTLRCDPISGHDNLYWYRRVMGKEIKFLLHFVKESKQDESGMPNNRFLAERTGGTYSTLKVQPAELEDSGVYFCASRLPDRENQPQHFGDGTRLSIL.